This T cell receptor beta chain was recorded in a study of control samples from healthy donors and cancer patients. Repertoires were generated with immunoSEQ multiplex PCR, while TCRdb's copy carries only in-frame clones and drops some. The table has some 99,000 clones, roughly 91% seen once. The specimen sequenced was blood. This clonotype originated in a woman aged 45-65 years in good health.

CDR3 bases: TGTGCCAGCAGCTCTCGGGACAGGGTTGATGAGCAGTTCTTC. Amino acid sequence: CASSSRDRVDEQFF. The chain has TRBV7-9 and TRBJ2-1, with 9 bases lining up with TRBD1. The ends lost 4 bases at V and 8 bases at J; junction bases unmatched: 6. This CDR3 is built from 14 residues. CDR1 is SEHNR, CDR2 FQNEAQ, per germline (reference sequence).